A single sample is the source of the 26 T cell receptor beta chains below, sequenced in a study of blood T cell repertoires in COVID-19. TCRdb's copy holds only in-frame clones and misses some; the assay was immunoSEQ multiplex PCR. The table lists 150,000 to 200,000 clones, 75% to 85% of them singletons. Specimen: PBMCs or T cells enriched from blood (not recorded which). The receptor set was obtained from a man between 35 and 55 years old who had recovered from COVID-19.

The rearrangement uses TRBV25-1 and TRBJ1-1; D is unclear. Trimming cost V 1 base and J 3 bases, with 9 bases left between them. Germline V gives CDR1 MGHDK, CDR2 SYGVNS. The CDR3 is 14 amino acids. The chain's CDR3 is CASSESYPDTEAFF. The CDR3 nucleotides are TGTGCCAGCAGTGAATCGTACCCGGACACTGAAGCTTTCTTT.

V usage is TRBV23-1 and J usage is TRBJ2-7; D gene ambiguous. TRBV23-1 is recorded as an ORF, its role being uncertain. This CDR3 comprises 10 residues. V lost 11 bases and J 6 bases, leaving 11 bases between the germline ends. CDR3 bases: TGCGCCTGTAAGTCCGGCGAGCAGTACGTC. This encodes CACKSGEQYV.

The V call is TRBV7-8, the J call TRBJ2-3; 8 nucleotides align to TRBD2. The CDR3 runs 15 residues. The germline CDR1 and CDR2 sequences are SGHVS and FQNEAQ. The V gene end was trimmed by 5 bases and the J gene end by 5 bases; junction bases not matched to a gene: 9. As DNA, the CDR3 is TGTGCCAGCAGCCTCGGGACTAGTTCGGTAGATACGCAGTATTTT. Translated, it gives CASSLGTSSVDTQYF.

For the CDR3, the DNA is TGTGCCAGCAGCCCAGGGGGTGCGAACACTGAAGCTTTCTTT. It is translated as CASSPGGANTEAFF. This rearrangement joins TRBV3-1 (or the pseudogene TRBV3-2) to TRBJ1-1; 7 bases align to TRBD1. The CDR3 extends over 14 amino acids. Trimming at V came to 4 bases and at J to 1 base, leaving 3 bases not matched to a gene. Germline CDR1 is LGHDT and CDR2 is YNNKEL (reference sequence).

This chain links TRBV25-1 with TRBJ1-2; tentatively, D is TRBD1 (5 bases). This CDR3 comprises 13 residues. Germline CDR1 is MGHDK and CDR2 is SYGVNS. V was pared by 3 bases and J by 7 bases, with 12 bases between. The CDR3 bases are TGTGCCAGCAGTGATTCCAGGACAAGTGGCTACACCTTC. It specifies CASSDSRTSGYTF.

CDR3 region: CASSRDTLSTEAFF. In nucleotides, the CDR3 is TGTGCCAGCAGCCGGGACACCCTGAGCACTGAAGCTTTCTTT. The chain is built from TRBV7-6 and TRBJ1-1; tentative D call: TRBD1 (6 bases). Germline V gene data show CDR1 as SGHVS and CDR2 as FNYEAQ. The length of the CDR3 is 14 residues. V was trimmed by 5 bases and J by 4 bases, leaving 14 bases between them.

The J gene is TRBJ1-6, the V gene TRBV30, with D perhaps TRBD1 (6 bases). The germline V gene encodes CDR1 GTSNPN and CDR2 SVGIG (reference sequence). The CDR3 has 13 amino acids. V was pared by 0 bases and J by 11 bases, with 11 bases between. CDR3 sequence (DNA): TGTGCCTGGAGTGTGGGGGCTAACGCACCCCTCCACTTT. Protein: CAWSVGANAPLHF.

The V call is TRBV7-9, the J call TRBJ2-5; 7 bases fit TRBD1. CDR1 is SEHNR, CDR2 FQNEAQ, per germline (reference sequence). The CDR3 contains 15 residues. The V and J ends lost 0 bases and 5 bases, in that order; junction bases with no gene match: 6. CDR3 in amino acids: CASSLATGSDETQYF. CDR3 DNA: TGTGCCAGCAGCTTAGCGACAGGGTCGGACGAGACCCAGTACTTC.

The V and J genes are TRBV30 and TRBJ2-1, with 10 bases fitting TRBD2. The CDR3 sequence is 16 residues long. The germline gives CDR1 GTSNPN, CDR2 SVGIG (reference sequence). Trimming cost V 2 bases and J 9 bases; bases outside gene matches: 13. The CDR3 DNA follows: TGTGCCTGGAGTCGTGCCCGGACTAGCGGCCGGGGTGAGCAGTTCTTC. Translated, it gives CAWSRARTSGRGEQFF.

Written as DNA, the CDR3 is TGCGCCAGCAGCCCCGGACTAGCGGGGGACACAGATACGCAGTATTTT. Translating it yields CASSPGLAGDTDTQYF. The V and J genes are TRBV5-1 and TRBJ2-3, with 13 bases fitting TRBD2. V dropped 4 bases and J dropped 2; count of bases not matched to a gene: 4. Germline V gene sequence: CDR1 SGHRS, CDR2 YFSETQ. This CDR3 comprises 16 residues.

The CDR3 coding sequence is TGTGCCAGCGACAGGTCAGGCACCGGGGAGCTGTTTTTT. This translates into CASDRSGTGELFF. The rearrangement joins TRBV19 to TRBJ2-2; TRBD1 might be the D (6 bases). Germline V lookup: CDR1 LNHDA, CDR2 SQIVND (reference sequence). The ends were cut back, 9 bases at V and 4 bases at J, with 12 bases in the middle. This CDR3 region has 13 residues.

The chain couples TRBV10-3 to TRBJ2-2; 7 positions match TRBD2. The CDR3 consists of 20 residues. V lost 0 bases and J lost 5; bases outside the gene matches: 18. Germline loops: CDR1 ENHRY, CDR2 SYGVKD. For the CDR3, the DNA is TGTGCCATCAGTGAGTCAAGGATTAGCCCAGGGAGGGTACTAACCGGGGAGCTGTTTTTT. Translating it yields CAISESRISPGRVLTGELFF.

This clone was found a few times. The rearrangement joins TRBV19 to TRBJ2-2; D remains unclear. V gave up 3 bases and J gave up 7 bases, with 12 bases separating them. The CDR3 runs to 14 residues. CDR1 is LNHDA, CDR2 SQIVND, per germline (reference sequence). In DNA form, the CDR3 reads TGTGCCAGTAGTATTTGGCCGTCGGGCGGGGAGCTGTTTTTT. Translation: CASSIWPSGGELFF.

Comments on this clone: Distinct nucleotide sequences in the sample also encode this CDR3. V gene TRBV2 combines with J gene TRBJ1-2; a weak D match, TRBD1 (6 bases). Germline V gene lookup returns CDR1 SNHLY and CDR2 FYNNEI. The ends were cut back, 6 bases at V and 8 bases at J, with 19 bases in the middle. The CDR3 has 14 residues. This CDR3 reads CASRSGTGGGGYTF. CDR3 nucleotide sequence: TGTGCCAGCAGATCCGGGACCGGGGGGGGCGGCTACACCTTC.

The sample holds many counts of this clone. The rearrangement uses TRBV10-1 and TRBJ2-5, with a weak D call TRBD1 (6 bases). Germline V gene data show CDR1 as WNHNN and CDR2 as SYGVQD (reference sequence). The CDR3 consists of 13 residues. The V and J ends lost 2 bases and 3 bases respectively, with 7 bases between them. This chain's CDR3 is CASSEGQKETQYF. CDR3 in DNA: TGCGCCAGCAGTGAGGGACAGAAAGAGACCCAGTACTTC.

The chain is built from TRBV30 and TRBJ1-2; 8 bases are a match to TRBD1. Germline V CDR1 and CDR2: GTSNPN, SVGIG (reference sequence). With V trimmed by 0 bases and J by 6 bases, 9 bases remained unmatched. CDR3 length equals 15 residues. For the CDR3, the DNA is TGTGCCTGGAGTGTACTGCAGGGGGCTATGAATGGCTACACCTTC. Its protein is CAWSVLQGAMNGYTF. Combining the CDR3 with reference TRBV30 and TRBJ1-2 gives the whole variable domain SQTIHQWPATLVQPVGSPLSLECTVEGTSNPNLYWYRQAAGRGLQLLFYSVGIGQISSEVPQNLSASRPQDRQFILSSKKLLLSDSGFYLCAWSVLQGAMNGYTFGSGTRLTVV.

The J gene is TRBJ2-1, the V gene TRBV3-1 (or the pseudogene TRBV3-2); TRBD2 matches 10 bases. This CDR3 has 14 amino acids. V shed 11 bases, J shed 7 bases, and the junction held 11 bases outside the gene matches. Germline V lookup: CDR1 LGHDT, CDR2 YNNKEL (reference sequence). The CDR3 DNA is TGTGCCTTCGGGAGCGGGGGGGGAGGTAATGAGCAGTTCTTC. As protein: CAFGSGGGGNEQFF.

This clone was seen a single time. This chain links TRBV5-1 with TRBJ2-5, with unresolved D. Trimming took off 1 base at V and 5 bases at J, with 9 bases between the two ends. The CDR3 runs 13 residues. Germline CDR1 and CDR2: SGHRS and YFSETQ. The CDR3 sequence: CASSLSPRETQYF. The CDR3 DNA reads as TGCGCCAGCAGCTTGTCACCCCGGGAGACCCAGTACTTC.

This clone was seen a single time. The genes are TRBV6-6 and TRBJ1-4, with D possibly matching TRBD1 (6 bases). The CDR3 consists of 15 residues. The ends were cut back, 0 bases at V and 6 bases at J, with 11 bases in the middle. Germline CDR1 is MNHNY and CDR2 is SVGAGI (reference sequence). CDR3 DNA: TGTGCCAGCAGTTACTCCCCAGGGGTGGATGAAAAACTGTTTTTT. Translated: CASSYSPGVDEKLFF.

The sample holds one count of this clone. The CDR3 is CASSLEFGAGNSPLHF. The CDR3, as DNA: TGCGCCAGCAGCTTGGAGTTTGGGGCGGGGAATTCACCCCTCCACTTT. The rearrangement links TRBV5-1 to TRBJ1-6, with D perhaps matching TRBD1 (5 bases). With 0 bases removed from V and 7 bases from J, the gap between germline ends came to 14 bases. This CDR3 region has 16 residues. Germline V gives CDR1 SGHRS, CDR2 YFSETQ.

The rearrangement uses TRBV9 and TRBJ2-5, with D hard to call. CDR3 length equals 13 residues. The germline CDR1 and CDR2 sequences are SGDLS and YYNGEE. Trimming removed 0 bases from V and 5 bases from J, with 8 bases in between. CDR3 coding DNA: TGTGCCAGCAGCGTAGGGCTCTCGGAGACCCAGTACTTC. Translated: CASSVGLSETQYF.

This chain links TRBV3-1 (or the pseudogene TRBV3-2) with TRBJ1-1; TRBD1 might be the D (5 bases). This CDR3 has 16 amino acids. Germline CDR1 is LGHDT and CDR2 is YNNKEL (reference sequence). Trimming shortened V by 3 bases and J by 1 base, and 15 bases separated the two germline ends. This CDR3 reads CASSQEKGAGNTEAFF. As DNA, the CDR3 is TGTGCCAGCAGCCAGGAGAAAGGGGCCGGGAACACTGAAGCTTTCTTT.

This chain uses TRBV3-1 (or the pseudogene TRBV3-2) with TRBJ1-2, with 12 positions matching TRBD1. V shed 5 bases, J shed 8 bases, and the junction held 9 bases outside the gene matches. The CDR3 contains 15 residues. CDR1 and CDR2 (germline): LGHDT, YNNKEL (reference sequence). The CDR3 sequence is CASSATGTGGFGYTF. CDR3 bases: TGTGCCAGCAGCGCTACCGGGACAGGGGGCTTCGGCTACACCTTC.

Concerning this clone: A much more abundant neighbour one base away suggests this may be a read error. This sequence joins TRBV7-7 and TRBJ1-1; no definite D call. The V gene's germline CDR1 is SSHAT and CDR2 FNYEAQ (reference sequence). The CDR3 length is 13 residues. Trimming pared 2 bases from V and 0 bases from J, leaving 4 bases between. Written as DNA, the CDR3 is TGTGCCAGCAGCTTACAGGTGAACACTGAAGCTTTCTTT. Protein sequence: CASSLQVNTEAFF.

CDR3 protein: CASRIPGYNSPLHF. The CDR3, as DNA: TGTGCCAGTAGGATCCCAGGGTACAATTCACCCCTCCACTTT. This chain links TRBV19 with TRBJ1-6; maybe TRBD1 (5 bases). CDR1 is LNHDA, CDR2 SQIVND, per germline (reference sequence). The CDR3 has 14 residues. V lost 6 bases and J lost 7, with 13 bases in between.

The chain recombines TRBV5-6 with TRBJ1-3, with D possibly matching TRBD1 (5 bases). Germline-derived CDR1 and CDR2 are SGHDT and YYEEEE. CDR3 length: 18 amino acids. V lost 4 bases and J lost 1, with 21 bases in between. The CDR3 region has the DNA TGTGCCAGCAGCCTTATAGTCGTCAGGGTTAAGTCTGGAAACACCATATATTTT. Its protein product is CASSLIVVRVKSGNTIYF. Drawing the rest from reference TRBV5-6 and TRBJ1-3, the complete variable domain is DAGVTQSPTHLIKTRGQQVTLRCSPKSGHDTVSWYQQALGQGPQFIFQYYEEEERQRGNFPDRFSGHQFPNYSSELNVNALLLGDSALYLCASSLIVVRVKSGNTIYFGEGSWLTVV.